This is a list of T cell receptor beta chains from one sample in a study of cytomegalovirus exposure and HLA in healthy donors. Assay used: immunoSEQ multiplex PCR; TCRdb lists only in-frame clones, some missing. The data show roughly 180,000 clones, with around 80% seen just once and about 1.9% held by the top ten. The specimen sequenced was PBMCs. Receptor source: a woman aged 25 to 39 in good health and CMV-seronegative. The CDR3 runs from the conserved cysteine through the conserved F or W. Fields, in order: J gene, V gene, D gene, clone size, CDR3 protein, CDR3 DNA. A D gene is named only where the DNA matches it firmly. Rows give clone size only sometimes, using once, few, many, or a class for an expanded clone.

TRBJ1-2	TRBV29-1	NA	NA	CSVEALSRGYTF	TGCAGCGTTGAGGCTCTTTCTCGTGGCTACACCTTC
TRBJ1-1	TRBV19	TRBD1	NA	CASSIGLPGQGNTEAFF	TGTGCCAGTAGTATAGGTCTTCCGGGACAGGGGAACACTGAAGCTTTCTTT
TRBJ2-2	TRBV5-1	NA	NA	CASTHLGTPNTGELFF	TGCGCCAGCACCCACCTCGGGACACCGAACACCGGGGAGCTGTTTTTT
TRBJ1-1	TRBV30	NA	NA	CAWSAGGSLNTEAFF	TGTGCCTGGAGTGCCGGGGGGTCGTTGAACACTGAAGCTTTCTTT
TRBJ1-2	TRBV27	TRBD1	NA	CASSVHRGLNYGYTF	TGTGCCAGCAGTGTACATAGGGGGCTCAACTATGGCTACACCTTC
TRBJ2-3	TRBV2	NA	NA	CASSEIQGGADTQYF	TGTGCCAGCAGTGAAATCCAGGGGGGCGCAGATACGCAGTATTTT
TRBJ1-2	TRBV5-1	NA	NA	CASSLAVGGNYGYTF	TGCGCCAGCAGCTTGGCCGTTGGGGGCAACTATGGCTACACCTTC
TRBJ2-7	TRBV11-2	NA	once	CASSFSGSRGSYEQYF	TGTGCCAGCAGCTTTTCCGGGAGCCGAGGCTCCTACGAGCAGTACTTC
TRBJ2-5	TRBV2	NA	NA	CASSDDDLQAHQETQYF	TGTGCCAGCAGTGACGATGATCTCCAGGCCCATCAAGAGACCCAGTACTTC
TRBJ1-1	TRBV29-1	NA	NA	CSVEGSVGASTEAFF	TGCAGCGTTGAAGGATCGGTTGGAGCCTCCACTGAAGCTTTCTTT
TRBJ2-7	TRBV6-1	TRBD1	NA	CASSGGQGRGYEQYF	TGTGCCAGCAGTGGGGGACAGGGAAGAGGGTACGAGCAGTACTTC
TRBJ2-3	TRBV10-2	TRBD1	NA	CASGGQTGGIDTQYF	TGCGCCAGCGGGGGACAAACAGGGGGTATAGATACGCAGTATTTT
TRBJ1-1	TRBV7-2	NA	NA	CASSSIRGTEAFF	TGTGCCAGCAGCTCGATCAGAGGGACTGAAGCTTTCTTT
TRBJ2-2	TRBV10-3	TRBD2	few	CAISRGGDDGELFF	TGTGCCATCAGTCGGGGAGGGGACGACGGGGAGCTGTTTTTT
TRBJ1-2	TRBV5-4	TRBD1	NA	CASSIRTGTGYGYTF	TGTGCCAGCAGCATACGAACCGGGACAGGCTATGGCTACACCTTC
TRBJ2-7	TRBV4-1	TRBD1	once	CASSQVSWTGSSYEQYF	TGCGCCAGCAGCCAAGTCTCGTGGACAGGGAGCTCCTACGAGCAGTACTTC
TRBJ2-5	TRBV2	TRBD2	once	CASSGGLAWETQYF	TGTGCCAGCAGTGGAGGACTAGCTTGGGAGACCCAGTACTTC
TRBJ1-3	TRBV6-1	TRBD1	NA	CAVQTGSGNTIYF	TGTGCCGTTCAGACAGGGAGTGGAAACACCATATATTTT
TRBJ1-6	TRBV13	NA	NA	CASRWKGTYNSPLHF	TGTGCCAGCAGATGGAAGGGGACCTATAATTCACCCCTCCACTTT
TRBJ2-3	TRBV5-6	TRBD1	NA	CASSHLQGNTDTQYF	TGTGCCAGCAGCCACCTACAGGGGAACACAGATACGCAGTATTTT
TRBJ1-5	TRBV6-5	NA	NA	CASSYEYNQPQHF	TGTGCCAGCAGTTACGAGTACAATCAGCCCCAGCATTTT
TRBJ1-1	TRBV7-9	NA	NA	CASSLDVGGAFF	TGTGCCAGCAGCTTAGACGTGGGGGGGGCTTTCTTT
TRBJ2-2	TRBV7-8	NA	NA	CASSLHPFGKNTGELFF	TGTGCCAGCAGCCTCCACCCTTTCGGGAAGAACACCGGGGAGCTGTTTTTT
TRBJ2-5	TRBV11-1	TRBD2	NA	CASSLLAGGLQETQYF	TGTGCCAGCAGTTTACTGGCGGGAGGGCTACAAGAGACCCAGTACTTC
TRBJ1-2	TRBV6-5	NA	NA	CASSYREGLNGYTF	TGTGCCAGCAGTTACAGGGAGGGTTTAAATGGCTACACCTTC
TRBJ2-7	TRBV23-1	TRBD1	NA	CASSQRGTGQTSREQYF	TGCGCCAGCAGTCAACGGGGGACAGGACAGACCAGTCGGGAGCAGTACTTC
TRBJ2-5	TRBV5-8	NA	NA	CASSWGGQRETQYF	TGTGCCAGCAGCTGGGGGGGGCAGCGGGAGACCCAGTACTTC
TRBJ2-5	TRBV5-1	NA	NA	CASRPQGQETQYF	TGCGCCAGCAGGCCTCAGGGGCAAGAGACCCAGTACTTC
TRBJ1-1	TRBV4-3	TRBD1	NA	CASSRRGKGQGATEAFF	TGCGCCAGCAGCCGAAGGGGTAAAGGACAGGGGGCAACTGAAGCTTTCTTT
TRBJ2-5	TRBV5-1	TRBD2	NA	CASSFPSRGTSVDQETQYF	TGCGCCAGCAGCTTCCCATCCAGAGGGACTAGCGTGGACCAAGAGACCCAGTACTTC
TRBJ1-3	TRBV11-1	NA	once	CASSLRERIGAGNTIYF	TGTGCCAGCAGCTTACGGGAGAGGATTGGAGCTGGAAACACCATATATTTT
TRBJ2-5	TRBV7-7	TRBD1	NA	CASSPGVGQGARETQYF	TGTGCCAGCAGCCCAGGGGTGGGACAGGGGGCGCGAGAGACCCAGTACTTC
TRBJ1-2	TRBV5-4	TRBD1	NA	CASSLWSGTGNYGYTF	TGTGCCAGCAGCTTATGGTCGGGGACAGGGAACTATGGCTACACCTTC
TRBJ2-3	TRBV9	TRBD2	NA	CASSRGGTDTQYF	TGTGCCAGCAGCCGCGGGGGTACAGATACGCAGTATTTT
TRBJ2-3	TRBV10-2	TRBD1	NA	CASSDGGQGTDTQYF	TGCGCCAGCAGTGACGGAGGACAGGGCACAGATACGCAGTATTTT
TRBJ1-5	TRBV27	NA	NA	CASRGSNQPQHF	TGTGCCAGCAGGGGCAGCAATCAGCCCCAGCATTTT
TRBJ2-3	TRBV6-5	TRBD2	NA	CASSLAGELTDTQYF	TGTGCCAGCAGTCTAGCGGGGGAACTCACAGATACGCAGTATTTT
TRBJ1-6	TRBV6-5	NA	NA	CASVGGSSYNSPLHF	TGTGCCAGCGTAGGCGGGAGCTCCTATAATTCACCCCTCCACTTT
TRBJ2-7	TRBV30	TRBD1	NA	CAWSLADRANYEQYF	TGTGCCTGGAGTCTTGCCGACAGGGCCAACTACGAGCAGTACTTC
TRBJ2-5	TRBV5-4	NA	NA	CASSLGGGRGETQYF	TGTGCCAGCAGCTTGGGGGGGGGCCGAGGGGAGACCCAGTACTTC
TRBJ2-7	TRBV7-9	NA	NA	CASSLYSAYEQYF	TGTGCCAGCAGCTTATACAGTGCCTACGAGCAGTACTTC
TRBJ2-7	TRBV14	NA	few	CASSSGYEQYF	TGTGCCAGCAGTTCCGGGTACGAGCAGTACTTC